This T cell receptor (beta chain) was captured by sequencing in a study of shared clonotypes between healthy human individuals. As concerns this clone: As yet, its antigen is unknown.

Regarding the study as a whole: Non-shared clonotypes displayed generation probabilities falling below those of clonotypes present in all four donors. Clonotypes that were shared across a handful of donors made up 4.5% to 5% of naive CD4 clonotypes.

Germline CDR1 SEHNR, CDR2 FQNEAQ (reference sequence). This CDR3 spans 17 amino acids. The ends lost 2 bases at V and 5 bases at J; junction bases unmatched: 13. Deep was the level at which the assay was run. Produced via immunoSEQ multiplex PCR; TCRdb's table is partial and in-frame only. Of roughly 650,000 clones listed, around 96% are singletons. CD45RO-negative, CCR7-positively selected cells formed the naive CD8 fraction, excluding terminally differentiated effector memory CD45RA+ cells. The chain recombines TRBV7-9 with TRBJ2-5; 8 bases are shared with TRBD1. The sequence was collected from a woman in her thirties in good health. The sequencing sample was made of naive CD8+ T cells sorted from blood. The CDR3 region has the DNA TGTGCCAGCAGCTTATCTACCAGGACAGGGCCCCGGGAGACCCAGTACTTC. Translating gives CASSLSTRTGPRETQYF.